This T cell receptor (beta chain) was observed in a study of T cells of healthy individuals. The V gene's germline CDR1 is SEHNR and CDR2 FQNEAQ (reference sequence). The CDR3 has 15 amino acids. The V end was cut by 1 base, the J end by 4 bases, with 13 bases between. TCRdb re-analysed the 5' RACE reads in MiXCR, keeping a single row per CDR3 protein. This table has about 63,000 distinct CDR3 sequences, around 16% appearing once. This clonotype was seen at least ten times. This sequence originates from a human donor in good health. V gene TRBV7-9 combines with J gene TRBJ1-1; D may be TRBD1 (6 bases). Here the CDR3 DNA reads TGTGCCAGCAGCTTAGAGGGTGTCAGGGGCACTGAAGCTTTCTTT. Protein sequence: CASSLEGVRGTEAFF.